The 21 T cell receptor beta chains presented below share a single source sample, sequenced in a study of CD8 T cells in Susac syndrome. An input of about 0.45 to 1 ug of RNA was subjected to reverse transcription using random hexamers. TCRdb itself ran the immunoSEQ multiplex PCR reads through MiXCR, one entry per CDR3 protein. The table has about 100,000 distinct CDR3 sequences, approximately 95% seen once. Specimen: CD8+ T cells from PBMCs. All receptors derive from a human donor with Susac syndrome.

The rearrangement links TRBV4-1 to TRBJ2-4, with 7 bases identical to TRBD1. With V trimmed by 4 bases and J by 5 bases, 5 bases remained unmatched. The germline V gene has CDR1 MGHRA and CDR2 YSYEKL. The length of the CDR3 is 14 residues. For the CDR3, the DNA is TGCGCCAGCAGCCCGAGGGACAGCCAAAACATTCAGTACTTC. Its protein is CASSPRDSQNIQYF.

This clonotype was found once. V usage is TRBV20-1 and J usage is TRBJ1-2, with 8 nucleotides matching TRBD1. This CDR3 contains 16 residues. Germline V gives CDR1 DFQATT, CDR2 SNEGSKA (reference sequence). Losses at the gene ends were 6 bases for V and 5 bases for J; bases not matched to a gene: 17. CDR3: CSATRKDYRGRYGYTF. The DNA for the CDR3 is TGCAGTGCGACGAGGAAAGATTACAGGGGGAGGTATGGCTACACCTTC.

Only one count was recorded for this clonotype. The rearrangement joins TRBV6-5 to TRBJ1-6; D unclear. Germline V lookup: CDR1 MNHEY, CDR2 SVGAGI. The CDR3 is made up of 14 amino acids. V was clipped by 1 base and J by 7 bases, with 8 bases between them. The CDR3 bases are TGTGCCAGCAGTTACTTCCGTCCCAATTCACCCCTCCACTTT. Protein sequence: CASSYFRPNSPLHF.

The chain employs TRBV2 and TRBJ2-3, with a weak D call TRBD1 (5 bases). Germline CDR1 is SNHLY and CDR2 is FYNNEI. With 3 bases removed from V and 7 bases from J, the gap between germline ends came to 20 bases. The CDR3 runs 16 residues. The CDR3 protein is CASSESVTYPGNTQYF. CDR3 sequence (DNA): TGTGCCAGCAGTGAGTCGGTAACTTACCCAGGGAATACGCAGTATTTT.

The rearrangement links TRBV19 to TRBJ1-5, with 10 bases identical to TRBD1. Trimming removed 5 bases from V and 5 bases from J; junction bases left unmatched: 3. Looked up from germline, CDR1 is LNHDA and CDR2 is SQIVND (reference sequence). This CDR3 region has 14 residues. DNA of the CDR3: TGTGCCAGTAGTTTGGGGACAGGGGATCAGCCCCAGCATTTT. Amino acids: CASSLGTGDQPQHF.

Regarding this clonotype: A read error may produce the germline difference seen at one junction end. The chain is built from TRBV6-5 and TRBJ2-7, with D possibly matching TRBD1 (6 bases). Germline V CDR1 and CDR2: MNHEY, SVGAGI. CDR3 length: 15 amino acids. The CDR3 is CASSTHSGTLEAPSF. Written as DNA, the CDR3 is TGTGCCAGCAGTACACATTCCGGGACATTAGAGGCCCCTTCTTTC.

The CDR3 DNA reads TGTGCCAGCCGCCTACGGGAGGCTCTGGTCCCCTACGAGCAGTACTTC. This gives the protein CASRLREALVPYEQYF. This chain uses TRBV21-1 with TRBJ2-7; the table's D call, TRBD2, has no DNA check behind it. TRBV21-1 is a listed pseudogene. The length of the CDR3 is 16 residues.

This clonotype showed up just once. The gene calls are TRBV4-1 and TRBJ2-3, with 8 bases fitting TRBD2. CDR3 length: 16 amino acids. Unmatched junction bases numbered 11, after V lost 3 bases and J lost 6 bases. Germline CDR1 and CDR2: MGHRA and YSYEKL. CDR3 DNA sequence: TGCGCCAGCAGCCACGTTTTAGCGGGGCGGGGGGATACGCAGTATTTT. Its protein product is CASSHVLAGRGDTQYF.

CDR3 coding DNA: TGTGCCAGCAGCCGGCGGACAGGCTTAGGTTACGAGCAGTACTTC. This translates into CASSRRTGLGYEQYF. V and J are TRBV13 and TRBJ2-7, with 7 bases matching TRBD1. Germline values: CDR1 PRHDT, CDR2 FYEKMQ (reference sequence). Germline trimming cut 5 bases from V and 4 bases from J; bases unmatched to any gene: 11. This CDR3 comprises 15 residues.

The V gene is TRBV29-1, the J gene TRBJ1-1; D is unclear. Germline loops: CDR1 SQVTM, CDR2 ANQGSEA. The germline V and J ends were trimmed by 3 bases and 6 bases, with 8 bases remaining between them. The CDR3 length is 11 residues. The CDR3, as DNA: TGCAGCGTTGACGATGGGTCTGAAGCTTTCTTT. The encoded protein is CSVDDGSEAFF.

This chain joins TRBV29-1 and TRBJ1-2, with D uncertain. Between the trimmed V and J ends, which lost 4 bases and 5 bases, there was a span of 8 bases. This CDR3 comprises 11 residues. From germline, CDR1 is SQVTM and CDR2 ANQGSEA. The CDR3 loop reads CSVATFYGYTF. The CDR3 bases are TGCAGCGTTGCGACTTTTTATGGCTACACCTTC.

The table lists this clonotype with a few counts. J is TRBJ2-3 and V is TRBV18; D unresolved. The length of the CDR3 is 12 residues. Germline assignment: CDR1 KGHSH and CDR2 LQKENI. The V gene lost 3 bases and the J gene lost 2 bases, with 3 bases spanning the gap. The CDR3 here is CASSPTTDTQYF. For the CDR3, the DNA is TGTGCCAGCTCACCCACCACAGATACGCAGTATTTT.

J is TRBJ2-6 and V is TRBV7-8; perhaps D is TRBD1 or TRBD2 (5 bases each). The CDR3 has 18 amino acids. Trimming cost V 1 base and J 0 bases, with 13 bases left between them. Germline lookup yields CDR1 SGHVS and CDR2 FQNEAQ. The CDR3 reads CASSLESRGSSGANVLTF. In DNA, the CDR3 is TGTGCCAGCAGCTTAGAATCACGGGGCTCCTCTGGGGCCAACGTCCTGACTTTC.

The chain is built from TRBV5-1 and TRBJ1-4; 7 bases fit TRBD1. V was clipped by 4 bases and J by 8 bases; unmatched bases: 8. In germline, CDR1 is SGHRS, CDR2 YFSETQ. The CDR3 contains 14 residues. The CDR3, as DNA: TGCGCCAGCAGCCCGGACAGGCAAGGAGAAAAACTGTTTTTT. Protein: CASSPDRQGEKLFF.

The chain employs TRBV20-1 and TRBJ1-4; D is uncertain. The CDR3 loop spans 14 amino acids. Germline values: CDR1 DFQATT, CDR2 SNEGSKA (reference sequence). V gave up 2 bases and J gave up 3 bases, with 10 bases separating them. The CDR3 spells CSARKVISNEKLFF. The CDR3 DNA sequence: TGCAGTGCTAGAAAGGTCATATCTAATGAAAAACTGTTTTTT.

This chain's CDR3 is CASSRGQVGETQYF. The CDR3 DNA sequence: TGCGCCAGCAGCCGAGGACAGGTCGGGGAGACCCAGTACTTC. The genes are TRBV5-1 and TRBJ2-5; TRBD1 matches at 7 bases. This CDR3 comprises 14 residues. Losses at the gene ends were 4 bases for V and 5 bases for J; bases not matched to a gene: 8. Germline lookup yields CDR1 SGHRS and CDR2 YFSETQ.

The V gene is TRBV12-3 or TRBV12-4, the J gene TRBJ2-1; D might be TRBD1 (6 bases). V was shortened by 1 base and J by 10 bases, with 14 bases between the two germline ends. The CDR3 covers 14 residues. Here the CDR3 reads CASSLGTAFQEQFF. CDR3 in DNA: TGTGCCAGCAGTTTAGGGACAGCCTTCCAGGAGCAGTTCTTC.

This chain uses TRBV15 with TRBJ2-7; D possibly corresponds to TRBD2 (6 bases). Trimming shortened V by 5 bases and J by 0 bases, and 11 bases separated the two germline ends. The CDR3 loop spans 14 amino acids. Germline CDR1 reads LNHNV; CDR2 reads YYDKDF (reference sequence). The CDR3 sequence: CATSHSGLSYEQYF. The CDR3 nucleotides read TGTGCCACCAGCCACTCGGGACTCTCCTACGAGCAGTACTTC.

V usage is TRBV5-4 and J usage is TRBJ1-2; D gene unclear. Germline CDR1 is SGHNT and CDR2 is YYREEE (reference sequence). Trimming left V 9 bases short and J 2 bases short, with 14 bases between. CDR3 length equals 13 residues. The CDR3 loop is CATGRGQNYGYTF. The CDR3 DNA reads TGTGCCACCGGCCGGGGTCAAAACTATGGCTACACCTTC.

The rearrangement uses TRBV3-1 and TRBJ2-1, with D perhaps TRBD1 (6 bases). The V gene lost 4 bases and the J gene lost 5 bases, with 12 bases spanning the gap. Germline V gene lookup returns CDR1 LGHDT and CDR2 YNNKEL (reference sequence). This CDR3 spans 14 amino acids. The CDR3 region has the DNA TGTGCCAGCAGCCTTTGGGCAGGGGACAATGAGCAGTTCTTC. It is translated as CASSLWAGDNEQFF.

This rearrangement joins TRBV10-3 to TRBJ2-7; 8 bases align to TRBD1. The germline V gene encodes CDR1 ENHRY and CDR2 SYGVKD. This CDR3 comprises 13 residues. With 4 bases clipped from V and 3 bases from J, the junction kept 2 bases outside the gene matches. DNA for the CDR3: TGTGCCATCAGTGCTGACAGGGGCTACGAGCAGTACTTC. Translation: CAISADRGYEQYF.